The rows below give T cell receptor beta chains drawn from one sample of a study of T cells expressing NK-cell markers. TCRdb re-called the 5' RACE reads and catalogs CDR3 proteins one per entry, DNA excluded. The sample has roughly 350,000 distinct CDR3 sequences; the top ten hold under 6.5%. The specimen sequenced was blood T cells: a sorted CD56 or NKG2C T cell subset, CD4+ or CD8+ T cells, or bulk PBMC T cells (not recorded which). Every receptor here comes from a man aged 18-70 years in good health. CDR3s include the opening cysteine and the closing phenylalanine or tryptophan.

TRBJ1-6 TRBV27 CASSLSYGGSSYNSPLHF
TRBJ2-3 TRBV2 CASSAYLGLAGGRDTQYF
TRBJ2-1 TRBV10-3 CAISGWQGSYNEQFF
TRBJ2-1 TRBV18 CASSPNLLTRGYGEQFF
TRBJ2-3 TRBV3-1 CASSQGDRATQYF
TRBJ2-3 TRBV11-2 CASSPRTGKVAGGPGDTQYF
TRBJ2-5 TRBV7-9 CASSQSEPRTQYF
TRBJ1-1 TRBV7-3 CASSNRGSTEAFF
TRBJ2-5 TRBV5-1 CASSLATGRETQYF
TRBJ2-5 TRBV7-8 CASSLVELAGETQYF
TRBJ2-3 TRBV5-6 CASAGTVSTDTQYF
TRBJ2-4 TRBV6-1 CASRSGLAKNIQYF
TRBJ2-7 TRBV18 CASSGRLEGEQYF
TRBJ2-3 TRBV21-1 CASSPRRRSSTDTQYF
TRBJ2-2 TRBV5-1 CASSPGGVSRLTGELFF
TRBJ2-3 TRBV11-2 CASSLDLQRRDTQYF